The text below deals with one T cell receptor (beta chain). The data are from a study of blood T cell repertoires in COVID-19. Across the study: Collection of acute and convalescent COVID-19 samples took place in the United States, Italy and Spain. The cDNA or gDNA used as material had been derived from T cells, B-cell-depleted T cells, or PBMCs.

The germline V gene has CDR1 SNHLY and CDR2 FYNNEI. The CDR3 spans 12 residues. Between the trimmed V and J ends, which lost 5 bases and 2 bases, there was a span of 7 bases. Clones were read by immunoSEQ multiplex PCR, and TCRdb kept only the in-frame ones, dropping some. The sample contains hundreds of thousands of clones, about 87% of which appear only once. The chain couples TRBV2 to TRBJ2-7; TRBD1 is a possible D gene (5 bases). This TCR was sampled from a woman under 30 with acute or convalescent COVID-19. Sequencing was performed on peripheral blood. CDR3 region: CASSPGTYEQYF. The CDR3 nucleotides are TGTGCCAGCAGTCCAGGGACCTACGAGCAGTACTTC.